This T cell receptor beta chain derives from a study of blood T cell repertoires in COVID-19. TCRdb keeps only in-frame clones here, not all; method: immunoSEQ multiplex PCR. The sample carries 65,000 to 70,000 clones, more than 60% recorded once. Germline CDR1 DFQATT, CDR2 SNEGSKA (reference sequence). This CDR3 is 11 amino acids long. With 3 bases removed from V and 10 bases from J, the gap between germline ends came to 10 bases. This clonotype originated in a human donor in a cohort sampled during active COVID-19. Specimen: peripheral blood. This rearrangement joins TRBV20-1 to TRBJ2-1, with D possibly TRBD1 on 5 matching bases. The CDR3, as DNA: TGCAGTGCTAGCAGGGAAGACGAGCAGTTCTTC. Its protein product is CSASREDEQFF.